One T cell receptor (beta chain) is described in this entry. These data belong to a study of T cell repertoires in cytomegalovirus infection. This CDR3 contains 12 residues. The germline V gene has CDR1 SEHNR and CDR2 FQNEAQ (reference sequence). Germline trimming cut 5 bases from V and 15 bases from J; bases unmatched to any gene: 6. TCRdb re-derived calls from the reads in MiXCR, one entry per CDR3 protein. The data hold over 300,000 distinct CDR3 sequences, with about a sixth observed a single time. This clonotype originated in a human donor in good health (CMV status not recorded). Some clones in this sample may be carry-over from other donors' samples. The sequencing sample was made of PBMCs. The chain combines TRBV7-9 with TRBJ2-1; TRBD2 aligns across 11 bases. Here the CDR3 reads CASSPAGTSGFF. CDR3 coding DNA: TGTGCCAGCAGCCCCGCCGGGACTAGCGGGTTCTTC.